The rows below give T cell receptor beta chains drawn from one sample of a study of blood T cell repertoires in COVID-19. Some clones are missing from TCRdb's copy, which holds only in-frame ones; the method was immunoSEQ multiplex PCR. Here the sample spans about 200,000 clones, roughly nine tenths being singletons. Input material: PBMCs or T cells enriched from blood (not recorded which). These receptors were taken from a woman aged 18-35 years who had recovered from COVID-19. Each CDR3 is given with its conserved first and last residue. The D gene is left open where the match is weak.

TRBD1 | TRBV7-9 | CASSKGTGVYNEQFF
TRBD2 | TRBV5-4 | CASSRTSGGSYEQYF
NA | TRBV9 | CASSVGVLARWGEQFF
TRBD2 | TRBV4-2 | CASSTIAGGPHSSYNEQFF
TRBD1 | TRBV3-1/TRBV3-2 | CASSLYKGQGARGANVLTF
NA | TRBV28 | CASAPSRGNTEAFF
NA | TRBV9 | CASTDSRGNTGELFF
NA | TRBV11-2 | CASSQPAEDTEAFF
TRBD1 | TRBV4-1 | CASAQGLNTEAFF
TRBD1 | TRBV5-1 | CASSARPHYIQGGTGNTIYF
TRBD1 | TRBV5-6 | CASSFTPGQGTYEQYF
NA | TRBV28 | CASSLAASYNSPLHF
NA | TRBV4-1 | CASSQVSGNTYEQYF
TRBD1 | TRBV7-9 | CASSLGGDRGPDGYTF
TRBD1 | TRBV12-5 | CARPGTGVSYEQYF
TRBD1 | TRBV27 | CASGQGAYGYTF
TRBD1 | TRBV30 | CAWTPRDRPYEQYF
NA | TRBV7-9 | CASSVTGNQETQYF
TRBD2 | TRBV11-2 | CASSLILAGTGELFF
NA | TRBV5-5 | CASSFFLRRRVEGGNQPQHF
TRBD1 | TRBV19 | CASRTGTGDGYTF
TRBD2 | TRBV5-4 | CASSQGLAGGPLTDTQYF
NA | TRBV7-9 | CASSLEARGPYEQYF
TRBD1 | TRBV19 | CASSPDREVTEAFF
TRBD2 | TRBV29-1 | CSVDGLAGEALVFDEQFF
NA | TRBV7-3 | CASSFSGPTDTQYF
TRBD1 | TRBV12-5 | CASGLGRTGGEAKNIQYF
TRBD2 | TRBV5-1 | CASSPRLAGAYEQYF
NA | TRBV28 | CASSLTHRLDTIYF
NA | TRBV9 | CASSYQGGDEQYF
TRBD1 | TRBV5-6 | CASSLQGQGHEKLFF
NA | TRBV9 | CASSPQVGNQLGEAFF
NA | TRBV27 | CASSLFGSSYNSPLHF
NA | TRBV13 | CASSLDRVSNTGELFF
TRBD2 | TRBV7-9 | CASSQTSGGSSDTQYF
NA | TRBV7-2 | CASSPRGGRTSNQPQHF
TRBD1 | TRBV15 | CATSSQPGTGLGDGYTF
TRBD1 | TRBV7-2 | CASSFFQGEKPQHF
NA | TRBV29-1 | CSVGSRYEQFF
TRBD1 | TRBV6-5 | CASCSSGQGTNEQFF
TRBD1 | TRBV29-1 | CSVRQGTNYGYTF
NA | TRBV5-5 | CASSPLGEYNSPLHF
NA | TRBV9 | CASSAGAGDIYEQYF
NA | TRBV28 | CASSLARLLDSPLHF
NA | TRBV4-1 | CASSQDWAVGHSYEQYF
NA | TRBV30 | CAWSATGNTEAFF
NA | TRBV13 | CASSRWTDFAYEQYF
NA | TRBV28 | CASTRTDRYYEQYF
NA | TRBV2 | CATRTGGFGEQYF
NA | TRBV6-5 | CASSYRGPVHPSKLFF
NA | TRBV28 | CASSLWGRGHTEAFF
NA | TRBV9 | CASSLRDSQETQYF
TRBD1 | TRBV4-1 | CASSQETGLSGNTIYF
NA | TRBV3-1/TRBV3-2 | CASSQDGTSGYNEQFF
NA | TRBV6-5 | CASSQTYGGGETQYF
NA | TRBV5-1 | CASSPPGTANNEQFF
NA | TRBV5-1 | CASTRRGTEQFF
NA | TRBV7-9 | CASSLEMTEAFF